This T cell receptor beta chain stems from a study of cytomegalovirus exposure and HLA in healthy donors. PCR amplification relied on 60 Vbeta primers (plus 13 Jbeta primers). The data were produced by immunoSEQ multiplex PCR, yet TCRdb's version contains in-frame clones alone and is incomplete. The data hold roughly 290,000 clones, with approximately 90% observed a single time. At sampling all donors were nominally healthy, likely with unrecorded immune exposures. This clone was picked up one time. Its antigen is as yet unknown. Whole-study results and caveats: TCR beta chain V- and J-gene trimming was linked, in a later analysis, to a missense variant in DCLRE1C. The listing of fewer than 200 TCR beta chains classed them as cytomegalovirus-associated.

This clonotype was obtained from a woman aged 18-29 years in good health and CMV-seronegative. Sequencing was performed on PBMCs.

This CDR3 is CASSEAPGVDGYTF. The CDR3 coding sequence is TGTGCCAGCAGTGAAGCGCCCGGGGTAGATGGCTACACCTTC. The gene calls are TRBV6-1 and TRBJ1-2; D gene ambiguous. The V end lost 0 bases, the J end lost 6 bases, and 11 bases lay between the germline ends. Germline V lookup: CDR1 MNHNS, CDR2 SASEGT. The CDR3 extends over 14 amino acids.